Listed here are 13 T cell receptor beta chains from one sample, sequenced in a study of radiotherapy plus CTLA-4 blockade in lung cancer. TCRdb's copy holds only in-frame clones and misses some; the assay was immunoSEQ multiplex PCR. The data contain about 88,000 clones, 55% to 75% of them singletons. The sample consisted of peripheral blood, taken from a patient treated with radiotherapy plus ipilimumab. The receptors stem from a human donor with non-small cell lung cancer that progressed on radiotherapy plus ipilimumab.

This clone came up once. The chain has TRBV5-6 and TRBJ1-1, with 9 bases that match TRBD1. The V and J ends lost 4 bases and 1 base, in that order; junction bases with no gene match: 5. This CDR3 region has 15 residues. The V gene's germline CDR1 is SGHDT and CDR2 YYEEEE. The CDR3 coding sequence is TGTGCCAGCAGCCCCTTGGGACAGGGGAACACTGAAGCTTTCTTT. It yields the protein CASSPLGQGNTEAFF.

The chain joins TRBV5-4 to TRBJ2-3; the D gene is possibly TRBD2 (5 bases). Trimming took off 4 bases at V and 2 bases at J, with 14 bases between the two ends. CDR3 length: 15 residues. CDR1 and CDR2 (germline): SGHNT, YYREEE (reference sequence). CDR3 in amino acids: CASSVEGYNTDTQYF. For the CDR3, the DNA is TGTGCCAGCAGCGTAGAGGGATATAACACAGATACGCAGTATTTT. Complete variable domain (other parts from reference TRBV5-4 and TRBJ2-3): ETGVTQSPTHLIKTRGQQVTLRCSSQSGHNTVSWYQQALGQGPQFIFQYYREEENGRGNFPPRFSGLQFPNYSSELNVNALELDDSALYLCASSVEGYNTDTQYFGPGTRLTVL.

Turning to this clone: This sample includes further DNA sequences coding for the same CDR3. The rearrangement joins TRBV5-1 to TRBJ2-2; the D gene is possibly TRBD1 (6 bases). V was cut by 4 bases and J by 3 bases, with 13 bases left in between. This CDR3 has 15 amino acids. CDR1 SGHRS and CDR2 YFSETQ come from the germline V gene. The CDR3, as DNA: TGCGCCAGCAGCCAGGGGCAGGGGTACACCGGGGAGCTGTTTTTT. It encodes CASSQGQGYTGELFF.

This clone was observed a handful of times. The chain combines TRBV11-2 with TRBJ2-7, with D tentatively TRBD1 or TRBD2 (7 bases each). Germline V lookup: CDR1 SGHAT, CDR2 FQNNGV. The germline V and J ends were trimmed by 5 bases and 2 bases, with 16 bases remaining between them. There are 15 residues in the CDR3. The CDR3 sequence: CASSEGGGGPYEQYF. DNA of the CDR3: TGTGCCAGCAGCGAGGGGGGAGGGGGCCCCTACGAGCAGTACTTC.

This chain links TRBV7-2 with TRBJ1-2; 11 bases are shared with TRBD1. CDR3 length: 15 residues. Germline assignment: CDR1 SGHTA and CDR2 FQGNSA. V shed 6 bases, J shed 4 bases, and the junction held 7 bases outside the gene matches. The CDR3 reads CASSPGQGAAYGYTF. DNA for the CDR3: TGTGCCAGCAGTCCCGGACAGGGGGCAGCCTATGGCTACACCTTC.

This sequence joins TRBV10-2 and TRBJ2-1; 7 nucleotides agree with TRBD2. Germline V CDR1 and CDR2: WSHSY, SAAADI. CDR3 length: 15 residues. V dropped 3 bases and J dropped 5; count of bases not matched to a gene: 7. The CDR3 DNA sequence: TGCGCCAGCAGTGACCTTGCGGGAGCTGACAATGAGCAGTTCTTC. Encoded protein: CASSDLAGADNEQFF.

This clone was detected once. The rearrangement uses TRBV6-6 and TRBJ2-3; D not certain. CDR3 length equals 13 residues. V was trimmed by 10 bases and J by 3 bases, leaving 14 bases between them. Germline loops: CDR1 MNHNY, CDR2 SVGAGI (reference sequence). For the CDR3, the DNA is TGTGCCATCGGGCTCAGCAGGACAGATACGCAGTATTTT. This codes for CAIGLSRTDTQYF.

Concerning this clone itself: The sample holds other DNA sequences that translate to the same CDR3. V gene TRBV28 combines with J gene TRBJ2-1, with D possibly matching TRBD2 (6 bases). This CDR3 has 14 residues. Germline CDR1 MDHEN, CDR2 SYDVKM. V lost 3 bases to trimming and J lost 1 base, with 7 bases between them. The CDR3 DNA reads as TGTGCCAGCAGTTTGGGGGGTTCCTACAATGAGCAGTTCTTC. The encoded protein is CASSLGGSYNEQFF. Variable domain in full (rest from reference TRBV28 and TRBJ2-1): DVKVTQSSRYLVKRTGEKVFLECVQDMDHENMFWYRQDPGLGLRLIYFSYDVKMKEKGDIPEGYSVSREKKERFSLILESASTNQTSMYLCASSLGGSYNEQFFGPGTRLTVL.

The J gene is TRBJ1-2, the V gene TRBV6-5; 7 bases match TRBD1. The CDR3 totals 12 residues. The V segment lost 6 bases and the J segment 8 bases; nucleotides outside the gene matches: 6. CDR1 and CDR2 (germline): MNHEY, SVGAGI. CDR3 sequence reads: CASRGQSRGYTF. The CDR3 DNA reads TGTGCCAGCAGGGGACAGTCCCGCGGCTACACCTTC.

The V call is TRBV5-1, the J call TRBJ2-7, with 11 bases aligning to TRBD1. Germline CDR1 SGHRS, CDR2 YFSETQ. The CDR3 spans 16 residues. The trim removed 1 base at V and 6 bases at J, leaving 9 bases unmatched. The CDR3 region is CASSLRPGTGGLEQYF. The CDR3 DNA reads as TGCGCCAGCAGCTTGCGACCCGGGACAGGGGGTCTCGAGCAGTACTTC.

The chain has TRBV2 and TRBJ1-5; D remains ambiguous. The V end was cut by 4 bases, the J end by 6 bases, with 10 bases between. CDR1 is SNHLY, CDR2 FYNNEI, per germline. The CDR3 spans 13 residues. The CDR3 reads CASSATAGQPQHF. The CDR3 bases are TGTGCCAGCAGTGCCACAGCAGGTCAGCCCCAGCATTTT.

This chain connects TRBV15 to TRBJ1-4; TRBD1 matches at 10 bases. This CDR3 is 15 amino acids long. After removal of 2 bases from V and 5 bases from J, the junction contained 2 bases not matched to a gene. Germline loops: CDR1 LNHNV, CDR2 YYDKDF (reference sequence). Here the CDR3 DNA reads TGTGCCACCAGCAGACGGGACAGGGGAAATGAAAAACTGTTTTTT. Its translation: CATSRRDRGNEKLFF. Full variable domain (remainder filled in from reference TRBV15 and TRBJ1-4): DAMVIQNPRYQVTQFGKPVTLSCSQTLNHNVMYWYQQKSSQAPKLLFHYYDKDFNNEADTPDNFQSRRPNTSFCFLDIRSPGLGDTAMYLCATSRRDRGNEKLFFGSGTQLSVL.

The gene calls are TRBV4-1 and TRBJ2-1, with 7 bases identical to TRBD2. Germline CDR1 reads MGHRA; CDR2 reads YSYEKL. V lost 4 bases to trimming and J lost 8 bases; unmatched junction nucleotides: 11. This CDR3 has 15 residues. CDR3 protein: CASSPRTSERYEQFF. The DNA of the CDR3 is TGCGCCAGCAGCCCGAGAACTAGCGAGCGCTATGAGCAGTTCTTC.